The clone carrying this T cell receptor (beta chain) has at least ten counts. Its antigen is undetermined. The data were obtained in a study of T cells after yellow fever vaccination. Whole-study context: Where fractions had low cell numbers, libraries were prepared from them with the SMART-Seq v4 Ultra Low Input RNA kit.

Template switching by 5'RACE produced TCR cDNA, adding a universal primer site and UMIs. TCRdb redid the calling of the 5' RACE reads with MiXCR, one entry per CDR3 protein. The sample holds about 500,000 distinct CDR3 sequences, about 17% seen once. The CDR3 spans 14 residues. Looked up from germline, CDR1 is MNHEY and CDR2 is SMNVEV (reference sequence). Trimming pared 4 bases from V and 4 bases from J, leaving 11 bases between. Whole-study results and caveats: Post-booster samples contained most primary-vaccination clones (around 95% CD4, roughly 88% CD8).

The starting material was PBMCs, obtained around 5 days after the first yellow fever vaccination. The TCR was taken from a man younger than 35 who received the YFV17D yellow fever vaccine. V and J are TRBV27 and TRBJ2-1; D may be TRBD2 (6 bases). Here the CDR3 DNA reads TGTGCCAGCAGTTCGGGACTTCGATACAATGAGCAGTTCTTC. Amino acid sequence: CASSSGLRYNEQFF.